The 30 T cell receptor beta chains below come from one sample, sequenced in a study of tumor-infiltrating lymphocytes in primary liver carcinoma. It was from around 20-30 mg of unsorted bulk tissue that RNA and DNA were co-extracted. Using a constant-region primer together with ProtoScript II reverse transcriptase, TCR beta cDNA was made from roughly 540 ng of total RNA. For TCR beta, libraries were produced by three nested multiplex PCR rounds using slightly modified ARM-PCR. With TRBV1-TRBV30 forward primers and a C-beta reverse primer, the first two PCR rounds were run for around 11 cycles each. TCRdb used MiXCR to reprocess the multiplex PCR reads, holding one entry per CDR3 protein. The sample lists approximately 79,000 distinct CDR3 sequences, more than 60% occurring once. The sequencing input was liver tumor tissue from sampling region 4. Subset denoted: tumor region T4, right-lateral pole. The receptors derive from a man aged 40-50 years with primary liver carcinoma and hepatitis B virus infection.

On this clonotype: A read error may account for a junction end that differs from germline. This chain uses TRBV5-1 with TRBJ1-1; no clear D gene. Germline-derived CDR1 and CDR2 are SGHRS and YFSETQ. The CDR3 consists of 16 residues. The CDR3 DNA reads as TGCGCCAGTAGCTTGGCGGTTGGGCAGCTGAACTCTGAAGCTTTCTTT. Translating gives CASSLAVGQLNSEAFF.

Worth noting for this clonotype: One end of the junction varies from germline; a read error may be responsible. V is TRBV12-3 or TRBV12-4 and J is TRBJ2-5; no clear D gene. This CDR3 has 14 amino acids. CDR3 DNA: TGTGCCAGCAGTCTCCAGGTCCCCGTAGAGACCCGGTACTTC. Translating gives CASSLQVPVETRYF.

The sample holds many counts of this clonotype. The chain joins TRBV12-5 to TRBJ2-3; 11 positions match TRBD2. With V trimmed by 1 base and J by 3 bases, 0 bases remained unmatched. The CDR3 length is 15 residues. Germline V gene data show CDR1 as LGHNT and CDR2 as FRNRAP. CDR3 in amino acids: CASGLGTSGTDTQYF. The DNA for the CDR3 is TGTGCTAGTGGTTTGGGGACTAGCGGGACAGATACGCAGTATTTT. The full variable domain, with the rest looked up from reference TRBV12-5 and TRBJ2-3, is DARVTQTPRHKVTEMGQEVTMRCQPILGHNTVFWYRQTMMQGLELLAYFRNRAPLDDSGMPKDRFSAEMPDATLATLKIQPSEPRDSAVYFCASGLGTSGTDTQYFGPGTRLTVL.

This clonotype was counted once. The junction departs from the called germline gene at one end, perhaps through a read error. V is TRBV20-1 and J is TRBJ2-3, with D tentatively TRBD1 (7 bases). Germline CDR1 and CDR2: DFQATT and SNEGSKA (reference sequence). This CDR3 spans 14 amino acids. The CDR3, as DNA: TGCAGTGCTAGAGGGATAGGGGGGACAGATACGCAGTATTTC. It encodes CSARGIGGTDTQYF.

Points on this clonotype: The missing conserved phenylalanine or tryptophan at the end of this CDR3 makes a read error likely. CDR3 in amino acids: CAAGGVQNHEAFL. The DNA of the CDR3 is TGTGCCGCAGGGGGGGTGCAGAATCATGAAGCTTTCTTA. The rearrangement uses TRBV10-3 and TRBJ1-1; 7 bases map to TRBD1. V shed 11 bases, J shed 7 bases, and the junction held 13 bases outside the gene matches. This CDR3 is 13 amino acids long. Germline-derived CDR1 and CDR2 are ENHRY and SYGVKD.

About this clonotype: Given the absence of the conserved phenylalanine or tryptophan at the CDR3 end, a read error is likely. The DNA is omitted, as the CDR3 cannot be located on it reliably, and the CDR3 follows TCRdb's listing. This rearrangement joins TRBV29-1 to TRBJ1-2. Germline-derived CDR1 and CDR2 are SQVTM and ANQGSEA. The CDR3 length is 12 residues, termini included. CDR3 residues: CSVVSAGLGYIL.

Turning to this clonotype: At one end the junction does not follow the germline gene, possibly because of a read error. The CDR3, as DNA: TGTGCCAGCAGCCCCGGTATGAGCGGGATAGGGAATGAGCGGCTCTTC. Translation gives CASSPGMSGIGNERLF. This sequence joins TRBV11-3 and TRBJ2-1; 7 bases match TRBD2. Per germline, CDR1 SGHNT and CDR2 YENEEA. The CDR3 covers 16 residues.

J is TRBJ2-1 and V is TRBV6-2 or TRBV6-3, with 7 bases lining up with TRBD2. The V gene's germline CDR1 is MNHEY and CDR2 SVGEGT. The length of the CDR3 is 14 residues. V trimming: 7 bases; J trimming: 8 bases; junction bases outside the gene matches: 11. The CDR3 DNA follows: TGTGCCAGCACTATCACGGGGGGTCCTTATGAGCAGTTCTTC. Amino acid sequence: CASTITGGPYEQFF.

This clonotype was seen at least ten times. J is TRBJ2-1 and V is TRBV10-1, with a weak D call TRBD2 (5 bases). Trimming took 0 bases from V and 10 from J, leaving 10 bases between them. Per the germline V gene, CDR1 is WNHNN and CDR2 is SYGVQD (reference sequence). This CDR3 has 13 residues. This CDR3 reads CASSESFLAEQFF. CDR3 nucleotides: TGCGCCAGCAGTGAGTCATTCCTAGCCGAGCAGTTCTTC.

Details on this clonotype: The junction differs from germline at one of its ends, possibly a read error. V and J are TRBV28 and TRBJ2-2; D remains unclear. Germline loops: CDR1 MDHEN, CDR2 SYDVKM. CDR3 length: 17 residues. CDR3 loop: CVSSLSLTLKDTGELFF. The CDR3 bases are TGTGTCAGCAGTTTATCCTTGACACTAAAGGACACCGGGGAGCTGTTTTTT.

This chain joins TRBV11-2 and TRBJ2-7; TRBD2 aligns across 8 bases. This CDR3 spans 18 amino acids. Trimming cost V 5 bases and J 4 bases; bases outside gene matches: 19. Per the germline V gene, CDR1 is SGHAT and CDR2 is FQNNGV. The CDR3 reads CASSISLGLTGGGYEQYF. The CDR3, as DNA: TGTGCCAGCAGCATATCCCTTGGACTAACGGGAGGGGGGTACGAGCAGTACTTC.

This rearrangement joins TRBV6-2 or TRBV6-3 to TRBJ2-2; unclear D gene. With 3 bases removed from V and 6 bases from J, the gap between germline ends came to 17 bases. This CDR3 contains 16 residues. Germline CDR1 and CDR2: MNHEY and SVGEGT. CDR3 region: CASSYARRLKAGELFF. The CDR3 DNA follows: TGTGCCAGCAGTTATGCGCGGCGGCTGAAGGCCGGGGAGCTGTTTTTT.

As concerns this clonotype: Because it lacks the conserved phenylalanine or tryptophan at the end, this CDR3 is likely a read error. CDR3 sequence (DNA): TGTGTCAGCAGTTTTAGGGTCATGAACACTGAAGCTTTCGTT. Protein: CVSSFRVMNTEAFV. The rearrangement joins TRBV12-3 or TRBV12-4 to TRBJ1-1; D gene ambiguous. The CDR3 is 14 residues long.

The V call is TRBV14, the J call TRBJ2-5; D is ambiguous. The CDR3 has 15 amino acids. CDR1 is SGHDN, CDR2 FVKESK, per germline. Trimming took off 1 base at V and 3 bases at J, with 12 bases between the two ends. The CDR3 DNA sequence: TGTGCCAGCAGCCAAGTTGGCTCAGGAGAAGAGACCCAGTACTTC. Amino acid sequence: CASSQVGSGEETQYF. Based on the CDR3 plus reference TRBV14 and TRBJ2-5, the full variable domain is EAGVTQFPSHSVIEKGQTVTLRCDPISGHDNLYWYRRVMGKEIKFLLHFVKESKQDESGMPNNRFLAERTGGTYSTLKVQPAELEDSGVYFCASSQVGSGEETQYFGPGTRLLVL.

This clonotype was observed once. CDR3 region: CASSLRMAFSGANVLTF. The CDR3 DNA reads TGTGCCAGCAGCTTGAGAATGGCCTTCTCCGGGGCCAACGTCCTGACTTTC. The chain combines TRBV7-8 with TRBJ2-6, with D unresolved. Between the trimmed V and J ends, which lost 3 bases and 4 bases, there was a span of 16 bases. Germline V gene sequence: CDR1 SGHVS, CDR2 FQNEAQ. The CDR3 extends over 17 amino acids.

Regarding this clonotype: Given the absence of the conserved phenylalanine or tryptophan at the CDR3 end, a read error is likely. CDR3 DNA: TGCAGCGTTGGAGAATCCGGAAACACCATATATCTT. Amino acid sequence: CSVGESGNTIYL. This chain connects TRBV29-1 to TRBJ1-3; no firm D call. Trimming removed 4 bases at V and 4 bases at J, with 8 bases between. CDR1 and CDR2 from the germline V gene are SQVTM and ANQGSEA. The CDR3 runs to 12 residues.

On this clonotype itself: In this CDR3 the conserved last residue, phenylalanine or tryptophan, is missing, so a read error is likely. V is TRBV6-5 and J is TRBJ2-7, with TRBD2 identical over 7 bases. The CDR3 loop spans 14 amino acids. Germline V CDR1 and CDR2: MNHEY, SVGAGI. CDR3 sequence reads: CVSSSGTRGDEQYL. The CDR3 DNA sequence: TGTGTCAGCAGTTCCGGGACTCGGGGGGACGAGCAGTACCTC.

About this clonotype itself: The missing conserved phenylalanine or tryptophan at the end of this CDR3 makes a read error likely. Because the CDR3's place on the DNA is in doubt, the DNA is left out and the CDR3 is given as listed by TCRdb. The chain is built from TRBV18 and TRBJ2-1. The CDR3 numbers 14 amino acids, ends counted. Germline CDR1 is KGHSH and CDR2 is LQKENI. CDR3 in amino acids: CASSPRDTNNELFL.

This clonotype was recorded at least ten times. This sequence joins TRBV28 and TRBJ2-3; TRBD2 matches 14 bases. Per the germline V gene, CDR1 is MDHEN and CDR2 is SYDVKM. The CDR3 extends over 17 amino acids. Trimming took 5 bases from V and 2 from J; bases not matched to a gene: 6. In DNA, the CDR3 is TGTGCCAGCAGTAGGGGACTAGCGGGAGTAACCACAGATACGCAGTATTTT. Translation gives CASSRGLAGVTTDTQYF.

This clonotype was found many times. The chain combines TRBV28 with TRBJ2-5; D remains ambiguous. V shed 6 bases and J shed 5 bases, with 16 bases lying between them. This CDR3 contains 14 residues. Germline V CDR1 and CDR2: MDHEN, SYDVKM. In DNA form, the CDR3 reads TGTGCCAGCAGCTCCGGGCCTCTCGGGGAGACCCAGTACTTC. This gives the protein CASSSGPLGETQYF.

This clonotype has just a few counts. The junction differs from germline at one of its ends, possibly a read error. The CDR3 sequence: CASCLRQGETQYF. The CDR3 DNA is TGTGCCAGCTGCTTACGTCAGGGGGAGACCCAGTACTTC. The rearrangement uses TRBV11-3 and TRBJ2-5, with D perhaps TRBD1 (6 bases). The CDR3 is 13 residues long. The germline CDR1 and CDR2 sequences are SGHNT and YENEEA.

CDR3 sequence reads: CSAVRGAFGYTF. The CDR3 DNA reads TGCAGCGCGGTGCGCGGGGCTTTTGGCTACACCTTC. The V call is TRBV29-1, the J call TRBJ1-2, with D perhaps TRBD1 (5 bases). The germline gives CDR1 SQVTM, CDR2 ANQGSEA. The CDR3 is 12 amino acids. Trimming stripped 7 bases from V and 7 bases from J, with 16 bases between.

Concerning this clonotype itself: Being one base from a much bigger clone, this may be a read error. The chain couples TRBV30 to TRBJ2-2; possibly TRBD1 for D (7 bases). Germline CDR1 is GTSNPN and CDR2 is SVGIG (reference sequence). This CDR3 is 15 amino acids long. The CDR3 sequence: CAWRKFDREVGELLF. The CDR3, as DNA: TGTGCCTGGAGAAAGTTTGACAGGGAGGTCGGGGAGCTGTTATTT.

This clonotype was detected once. The junction differs from germline at one of its ends, possibly a read error. The V gene is TRBV12-3 or TRBV12-4, the J gene TRBJ1-5; 7 bases fit TRBD1. The CDR3 sequence is 17 residues long. As DNA, the CDR3 is TGTGCCAGCAGTTTCTCTTGGACAGGAGGGAAAGGACAACCCCATCATTTT. It encodes CASSFSWTGGKGQPHHF.

As concerns this clonotype: A read error may account for a junction end that differs from germline. The chain combines TRBV6-1 with TRBJ2-3, with 7 bases lining up with TRBD1. The CDR3 consists of 14 residues. CDR1 and CDR2 from the germline V gene are MNHNS and SASEGT. This CDR3 reads CAISATGSADTQNF. CDR3 DNA sequence: TGTGCCATCAGTGCGACAGGGTCCGCAGATACGCAGAATTTT.

The CDR3 DNA follows: TGTGCCAGTACTGAAGTGGGGACGGCAGGGACCCAGTACTTC. This encodes CASTEVGTAGTQYF. V is TRBV6-1 and J is TRBJ2-5; D may correspond to TRBD1 or TRBD2 (5 bases each). V was clipped by 9 bases and J by 7 bases, with 21 bases between them. CDR1 and CDR2 (germline): MNHNS, SASEGT. CDR3 length: 14 amino acids.

V and J are TRBV24-1 and TRBJ2-1, with 7 nucleotides matching TRBD1. There are 18 residues in the CDR3. Germline V gene lookup returns CDR1 KGHDR and CDR2 SFDVKD. The V gene end was trimmed by 7 bases and the J gene end by 4 bases; junction bases not matched to a gene: 18. The DNA of the CDR3 is TGTGCCACCAGAGACTCAACTCCGCGCCGGGACAGTTACAATGAGCAGTTCTTC. Its protein product is CATRDSTPRRDSYNEQFF.

As concerns this clonotype: A read error may be the cause here, since a much bigger clone is one base away. This chain uses TRBV5-1 with TRBJ2-7; weak D call: TRBD2 (5 bases). The CDR3 totals 13 residues. Deletions cut 1 base from V and 6 bases from J, with 11 bases between. The germline V gene encodes CDR1 SGHRS and CDR2 YFSETQ. CDR3 DNA sequence: TGCGCCAGCAGCTTGACAGAGGGTGGCGAGCAGTACTTC. It translates to CASSLTEGGEQYF.

V usage is TRBV6-5 and J usage is TRBJ2-1, with 8 bases identical to TRBD2. Losses at the gene ends were 5 bases for V and 8 bases for J; bases not matched to a gene: 8. The V gene's germline CDR1 is MNHEY and CDR2 SVGAGI. CDR3 size: 14 residues. CDR3 sequence (DNA): TGTGCCAGCAGTCGACTAGCGAATTACGATGAGCAGTTCTTC. Its translation is CASSRLANYDEQFF.

This rearrangement joins TRBV28 to TRBJ2-7; no clear D gene. In germline, CDR1 is MDHEN, CDR2 SYDVKM. The CDR3 runs 14 residues. Trimming cost V 1 base and J 0 bases, with 7 bases left between them. The CDR3 nucleotides are TGTGCCAGCAGTTTATCGCATCACTCCTACGAGCAGTACTTC. Residues: CASSLSHHSYEQYF.